The T cell receptor beta chain under discussion was sequenced for a study of regulatory T cells in long-lasting Graves disease (dated by TCRdb to 2020 to 2023). About the study as a whole: In the newly diagnosed Graves' disease group, patients had been taking antithyroid drugs for less than 3 months. This study used TCR sequencing and RNA sequencing of peripheral blood to compare persistent Graves' disease patients against newly diagnosed Graves' disease patients. The study took place in China and was registered as a clinical trial. A total of around 35 samples were covered by TCR sequencing, comprising about 13 persistent and roughly 20 newly diagnosed Graves' disease patients. Results the study describes overall, beyond this receptor: More public clonotypes were shared among persistent patients (under 3,000) than among newly diagnosed patients (966). Sequencing and analysis were limited to the TCR beta chain. The study examined only peripheral blood because the primary lesion, thyroid tissue, could not be accessed. Compared with newly diagnosed patients, patients with persistent Graves' disease had lower TCR Shannon entropy and fewer highly expanded clones, which suggests clonal expansion. The small sample size was acknowledged by the authors as a limitation that may reduce accuracy. TRBV28, TRBJ1-2 and TRBJ2-5 were preferentially used in persistent disease, while TRBV20-1 and TRBJ2-1 were favored in newly diagnosed disease.

What the time point label conveys for this sample: newly diagnosed GD, antithyroid drugs for less than 3 months. RNA was extracted from PBMCs in TRIzol for both TCR sequencing and RNA sequencing. The diagnosis of Graves' disease was made according to American Thyroid Association guidelines. Patients for the study were recruited at an endocrinology department in Xi'an, China. Each patient gave about 9.1 milliliters of peripheral blood, collected in an EDTA anticoagulant tube. PBMCs were isolated by Ficoll Paque Plus density gradient separation without further T cell sorting. An Agilent 2100 Bioanalyzer and agarose gel were used to assess RNA quality, and a NanoDrop 2000 was used to measure RNA concentration. Receptors were amplified or captured by multiplex PCR. This sample was sequenced with an Illumina HiSeq 4000. iRepertoire HTBI primers and Arm-PCR amplification of CDR3 regions were used to construct TCR beta libraries. PCR products were gel purified before sequencing. As for how the authors treated the data: A total of fewer than 80 TRBV and 14 TRBJ segments were identified across samples and were used for gene usage analysis of CDR3 amino acid clonotypes. Filtered high-quality paired reads were merged into contigs using COPE and FqMerger. BLAST was used to align contigs to the IMGT TRBV, TRBD and TRBJ reference genes, and CDR3 was defined following IMGT. Highly expanded clones were defined as clonotypes with a frequency above 0.1%. Shannon entropy was used to measure repertoire diversity, and the Gini coefficient was used to measure V-J evenness. A clonotype was considered public if more than one individual shared it. Using fastp at Q25 and MiXCR, TCRdb reprocessed the public reads and kept productive beta chains. Each entry is one CDR3 protein sequence, shown with its most common DNA and genes. The V and J calls were determined by TCRdb, not by the authors. This sample holds fewer than 450,000 distinct CDR3 sequences; 15% were observed only once. The biggest ten clones account for approximately 8% of the sample.

Turning to this clonotype: Which antigen it targets is not known. No qualities accompany the bases; no much larger clone lies one base away.

Looking up the germline V gene yields CDR1 MNHNS and CDR2 SASEGT. V has 6 bases trimmed and J has 4 bases trimmed; junction bases matching no gene number 11. The CDR3 has 17 amino acids, counting the end cysteine and phenylalanine. Only CDR3 DNA remains: 51 bases, in frame from the first base. The sample was also linked to a second study, of T cells in Graves' hyperthyroidism and ophthalmopathy. That second report states: Stable Graves' hyperthyroidism was defined as the absence of progression to ophthalmopathy over 18 months of follow-up. Hyperthyroidism patients were newly diagnosed, with disease duration under 2 months, and aged 18 to 65 years. The study excluded patients with uncontrolled infections, other autoimmune diseases, pregnancy or lactation. Diagnoses were established on the basis of clinical symptoms, serum thyroxine and TRAb, thyroid ultrasound, and orbital computed tomography. A first-round RT-PCR of the TCR CDR3 used the HTBI primer set with the Qiagen OneStep RT-PCR kit. Most expanded thyroid clonotypes (frequency above 0.001) were also detected in blood, suggesting blood repertoires may reflect thyroid immune responses. In cross-validation, a model built on a 13 V-J signature told ophthalmopathy apart from stable hyperthyroidism with 85% to 90% sensitivity and approximately 81% specificity, and in testing the same model reached 80%/75%. During validation, the model predicted progression to ophthalmopathy a median of approximately 6 months ahead of onset, with around 70% sensitivity and 72% to 85% specificity. To identify TCR V-J signatures that set the groups apart, the researchers used a discovery cohort of 100 patients, made up of around 40 with Graves' ophthalmopathy and 55 to 65 with stable Graves' hyperthyroidism. Prospective prediction of ophthalmopathy was tested in an independent validation cohort of under 20 hyperthyroidism patients and 15 to 17 patients who later progressed to ophthalmopathy. The approximately 100 discovery patients were randomly divided into training and test sets at a 7:3 ratio. Thyroid tissue and blood T-cell repertoires from about six Graves' hyperthyroidism patients were also compared in the study. After blood sampling, hyperthyroidism patients were treated with methimazole at a starting dose of 30 mg daily, and ophthalmopathy patients were treated with high-dose intravenous methylprednisolone. A second multiplex PCR round built the libraries, followed by size selection and purification. Sequencing of the libraries was done on an Illumina HiSeq2000 using paired-end 100 bp reads. SOAPnuke was used to process the raw data, throwing out any read that contained adapters or uncalled bases, had a mean Phred below 15, or lacked an exact constant-primer or identifier match. High-quality paired reads were merged with COPE v1.2.5, and unique nucleotide sequences were defined as clonotypes. MiTCR v1.1 was used to align the clonotypes against IMGT TRBV, TRBD and TRBJ reference segments. Only V-J combinations with frequency above 0.0001, covering approximately 99% of repertoires, were analysed. A TCS score was defined as the ratio of F50 (clonal expansion) to E x V (chaos), with BLOSUM62-based TCRdist applied between CDR3 peptides within each V-J. Welch's t-statistics and random forest reduced fewer than 550 V-J features to under 15, which were used in a naive Bayes classifier (R e1071). No statistical method was used to set the sample size in advance, and investigators knew the group allocation. The paper describes TCR Vbeta CDR3 sequencing of 135 peripheral blood samples, made up of 43 ophthalmopathy patients, approximately 73 hyperthyroidism patients and roughly 17 progressor patients.

The sample was peripheral blood mononuclear cells (PBMCs), taken at new diagnosis, from a patient treated with antithyroid drugs. This receptor was identified in a middle-aged woman with Graves disease. Donor details come from another sample of the same person, matched by shared clones. The chain was built from TRBV6-1 and TRBJ2-1, and 11 junction bases match TRBD2. The bases are TGTGCCAGCAGCCCCGGGGTAGCGGGAGGGACTTACAATGAGCAGTTCTTC. Its translation is CASSPGVAGGTYNEQFF.